A single sample is the source of the 25 T cell receptor beta chains below, sequenced in a study of T cell responses to AZD1222 COVID-19 vaccine. Libraries were prepared by immunoSEQ multiplex PCR; TCRdb keeps only in-frame clonotypes and omits some of them. The sample yields 94,000 or so clones, about 89% seen once. Specimen: peripheral blood, collected on day 0 of AZD1222 vaccination. The receptors come from an adult in good health.

This clone has a single count. This chain connects TRBV5-1 to TRBJ2-7; the D is unclear. V dropped 0 bases and J dropped 2 bases, with 12 bases sitting between them. In germline, CDR1 is SGHRS, CDR2 YFSETQ. The CDR3 runs 15 residues. CDR3 DNA: TGCGCCAGCAGCTTGGGAGTATACCCGACCTACGAGCAGTACTTC. As protein: CASSLGVYPTYEQYF.

This clone was counted only a few times. The V and J genes are TRBV29-1 and TRBJ2-1; D not certain. The CDR3 length is 12 residues. Germline loops: CDR1 SQVTM, CDR2 ANQGSEA. Trimming stripped 1 base from V and 12 bases from J, with 13 bases between. The CDR3 region has the DNA TGCAGCGTTGAAGCAGGACCCGAGAGGCAGTTCTTC. It yields the protein CSVEAGPERQFF.

The table lists this clone with a few counts. J is TRBJ1-2 and V is TRBV30; D ambiguous. The CDR3 has 13 residues. Germline V gives CDR1 GTSNPN, CDR2 SVGIG (reference sequence). The V gene lost 6 bases and the J gene lost 2 bases, with 13 bases spanning the gap. The CDR3 here is CACHGEGNYGYTF. CDR3 sequence (DNA): TGTGCCTGCCATGGGGAGGGAAACTATGGCTACACCTTC.

The rearrangement links TRBV5-5 to TRBJ1-2; 8 bases map to TRBD1. The CDR3 loop spans 16 amino acids. The junction had 8 bases not matched to a gene; V was cut back by 0 bases and J by 4 bases. Germline V lookup: CDR1 SGHKS, CDR2 YYEKEE (reference sequence). This CDR3 reads CASSLDPTGDGYGYTF. The CDR3 coding sequence is TGTGCCAGCAGCTTGGATCCGACAGGGGACGGCTATGGCTACACCTTC.

The CDR3: CASSKGAGSEKLFF. The CDR3 nucleotides read TGTGCCAGCAGCAAAGGGGCAGGGAGTGAAAAACTGTTTTTT. The rearrangement links TRBV21-1 to TRBJ1-4. TRBV21-1 is recorded as a pseudogene. CDR3 length: 14 amino acids.

This chain connects TRBV6-5 to TRBJ1-1; no firm D call. Germline V gives CDR1 MNHEY, CDR2 SVGAGI. V was shortened by 2 bases and J by 10 bases, with 8 bases between the two germline ends. The CDR3 extends over 11 amino acids. The CDR3 region has the DNA TGTGCCAGCAGTTACCAGGAACGAGCTTTCTTT. Its translation is CASSYQERAFF.

V and J are TRBV7-2 and TRBJ1-5, with D possibly TRBD1 on 6 matching bases. CDR1 is SGHTA, CDR2 FQGNSA, per germline. The V end lost 6 bases, the J end lost 7 bases, and 13 bases lay between the germline ends. The CDR3 runs 13 residues. CDR3 sequence reads: CASRHTQGQPQHF. CDR3 coding DNA: TGTGCCAGCAGGCATACTCAGGGGCAGCCCCAGCATTTT.

This chain joins TRBV7-2 and TRBJ2-7; 9 bases fit TRBD1. From germline, CDR1 is SGHTA and CDR2 FQGNSA. The CDR3 runs to 13 residues. V trimming: 5 bases; J trimming: 4 bases; junction bases outside the gene matches: 3. The CDR3 loop reads CASSTQGAYEQYF. In DNA form, the CDR3 reads TGTGCCAGCAGCACACAGGGGGCTTACGAGCAGTACTTC.

This sequence joins TRBV4-2 and TRBJ2-3; 9 bases map to TRBD2. CDR1 and CDR2 (germline): LGHNA, YNFKEQ. V shed 2 bases and J 2 bases; nucleotides not matched to a gene: 8. This CDR3 region has 17 residues. The CDR3 DNA reads TGTGCCAGCAGCCAACCTACTAGCGGGCAGAACACAGATACGCAGTATTTT. It yields the protein CASSQPTSGQNTDTQYF.

This clone was seen once. V and J are TRBV6-1 and TRBJ1-4; maybe TRBD1 (6 bases). In germline, CDR1 is MNHNS, CDR2 SASEGT. The germline V and J ends were trimmed by 2 bases and 7 bases, with 14 bases remaining between them. This CDR3 has 15 residues. CDR3 sequence reads: CASSETPGHGEKLFF. The CDR3 nucleotides read TGTGCCAGCAGTGAAACCCCGGGACATGGTGAAAAACTGTTTTTT.

The genes are TRBV9 and TRBJ2-6; D unresolved. Germline V gene sequence: CDR1 SGDLS, CDR2 YYNGEE. The CDR3 covers 16 residues. Trimming cost V 0 bases and J 0 bases, with 7 bases left between them. This chain's CDR3 is CASSVAPVSGANVLTF. CDR3 nucleotide sequence: TGTGCCAGCAGCGTAGCGCCGGTCTCTGGGGCCAACGTCCTGACTTTC.

This clone appeared a few times. The rearrangement links TRBV4-3 to TRBJ2-7; D gene unclear. In germline, CDR1 is LGHNA, CDR2 YSLEER. The V and J ends lost 1 base and 2 bases respectively, with 9 bases between them. The CDR3 is 14 amino acids. The CDR3 nucleotides are TGCGCCAGCAGCCAAGGCCCGCTGCCCTACGAGCAGTACTTC. Protein: CASSQGPLPYEQYF.

The chain carries TRBV7-9 and TRBJ1-1; maybe TRBD1 (5 bases). Looked up from germline, CDR1 is SEHNR and CDR2 is FQNEAQ (reference sequence). The germline V and J ends were trimmed by 5 bases and 0 bases, with 10 bases remaining between them. The CDR3 is 14 residues long. CDR3 region: CASSATVLNTEAFF. The CDR3 DNA reads as TGTGCCAGCAGCGCGACAGTCCTGAACACTGAAGCTTTCTTT. The variable domain in full, completed from reference TRBV7-9 and TRBJ1-1, reads DTGVSQNPRHKITKRGQNVTFRCDPISEHNRLYWYRQTLGQGPEFLTYFQNEAQLEKSRLLSDRFSAERPKGSFSTLEIQRTEQGDSAMYLCASSATVLNTEAFFGQGTRLTVV.

This clone has more than one count but fewer than ten. CDR3 sequence (DNA): TGTGCCAGCAGCCCGCAGACAGACTATGGCTACACCTTC. It encodes CASSPQTDYGYTF. The rearrangement links TRBV5-4 to TRBJ1-2; D may be TRBD1 (5 bases). From germline, CDR1 is SGHNT and CDR2 YYREEE (reference sequence). The CDR3 contains 13 residues. V was shortened by 4 bases and J by 3 bases, with 10 bases between the two germline ends.

This clone was recorded once. The rearrangement uses TRBV28 and TRBJ1-4, with 11 nucleotides matching TRBD1. The CDR3 sequence is 14 residues long. Trimming removed 5 bases from V and 7 bases from J; junction bases left unmatched: 3. Germline V gene lookup returns CDR1 MDHEN and CDR2 SYDVKM. The CDR3 DNA is TGTGCCAGCAGTCCGGACAGGGGGCGTGAAAAACTGTTTTTT. Translated: CASSPDRGREKLFF.

This clone was detected once. The chain uses TRBV13 and TRBJ2-7; D gene uncertain. Germline assignment: CDR1 PRHDT and CDR2 FYEKMQ (reference sequence). This CDR3 is 14 amino acids long. Deletions cut 5 bases from V and 3 bases from J, with 14 bases between. The CDR3 coding sequence is TGTGCCAGCAGCCCTCGTCGGAGAGACTACGAGCAGTACTTC. Amino acid sequence: CASSPRRRDYEQYF.

The chain couples TRBV7-9 to TRBJ2-1; D unresolved. Germline values: CDR1 SEHNR, CDR2 FQNEAQ (reference sequence). Trimming took off 2 bases at V and 5 bases at J, with 16 bases between the two ends. CDR3 length equals 16 residues. CDR3 sequence reads: CASSLSVMGVHNEQFF. In nucleotides, the CDR3 is TGTGCCAGCAGCTTATCGGTTATGGGCGTCCACAATGAGCAGTTCTTC.

The chain employs TRBV6-5 and TRBJ2-3; 11 bases line up with TRBD1. CDR3 length: 15 residues. The V gene end was trimmed by 6 bases and the J gene end by 3 bases; junction bases not matched to a gene: 5. Germline loops: CDR1 MNHEY, CDR2 SVGAGI. CDR3 bases: TGTGCCAGCAGGGGACAGGGGGTAGTAACAGATACGCAGTATTTT. As protein: CASRGQGVVTDTQYF.

The CDR3 sequence is CAWSAGTYGYTF. CDR3 bases: TGTGCCTGGAGTGCGGGGACTTATGGCTACACCTTC. The chain uses TRBV30 and TRBJ1-2; D is possibly TRBD1 (5 bases). The germline V gene encodes CDR1 GTSNPN and CDR2 SVGIG (reference sequence). CDR3 length: 12 residues. Trimming removed 1 base from V and 5 bases from J, with 8 bases in between. The full variable domain, completed using reference TRBV30 and TRBJ1-2, is SQTIHQWPATLVQPVGSPLSLECTVEGTSNPNLYWYRQAAGRGLQLLFYSVGIGQISSEVPQNLSASRPQDRQFILSSKKLLLSDSGFYLCAWSAGTYGYTFGSGTRLTVV.

The chain uses TRBV5-1 and TRBJ2-7; 8 bases map to TRBD2. V gave up 4 bases and J gave up 0 bases; unmatched junction bases: 9. Germline V gene data show CDR1 as SGHRS and CDR2 as YFSETQ. This CDR3 has 16 amino acids. CDR3 amino acids: CASSRTAGTSSYEQYF. The CDR3 DNA is TGCGCCAGCAGCCGGACAGCCGGGACTAGCTCCTACGAGCAGTACTTC. Based on the CDR3 plus reference TRBV5-1 and TRBJ2-7, the full variable domain is KAGVTQTPRYLIKTRGQQVTLSCSPISGHRSVSWYQQTPGQGLQFLFEYFSETQRNKGNFPGRFSGRQFSNSRSEMNVSTLELGDSALYLCASSRTAGTSSYEQYFGPGTRLTVT.

There are a few counts of this clone. The chain couples TRBV5-1 to TRBJ2-1; D might be TRBD1 (5 bases). This CDR3 spans 14 amino acids. Germline-derived CDR1 and CDR2 are SGHRS and YFSETQ. V shed 4 bases and J shed 7 bases, with 15 bases lying between them. The CDR3 reads CASSLQQVGNEQFF. DNA for the CDR3: TGCGCCAGCAGCCTACAACAGGTGGGGAATGAGCAGTTCTTC. The full variable domain, its missing parts supplied by reference TRBV5-1 and TRBJ2-1, is KAGVTQTPRYLIKTRGQQVTLSCSPISGHRSVSWYQQTPGQGLQFLFEYFSETQRNKGNFPGRFSGRQFSNSRSEMNVSTLELGDSALYLCASSLQQVGNEQFFGPGTRLTVL.

The rearrangement links TRBV19 to TRBJ2-4; 10 bases map to TRBD1. The trim removed 5 bases at V and 0 bases at J, leaving 13 bases unmatched. The CDR3 sequence is 19 residues long. CDR1 is LNHDA, CDR2 SQIVND, per germline (reference sequence). In DNA form, the CDR3 reads TGTGCCAGTAGTGCTGTTCGGGACAGGGGCCCGCTAGCCAAAAACATTCAGTACTTC. As protein: CASSAVRDRGPLAKNIQYF. Variable domain in full (rest from reference TRBV19 and TRBJ2-4): DGGITQSPKYLFRKEGQNVTLSCEQNLNHDAMYWYRQDPGQGLRLIYYSQIVNDFQKGDIAEGYSVSREKKESFPLTVTSAQKNPTAFYLCASSAVRDRGPLAKNIQYFGAGTRLSVL.

This clone has a handful of counts. The chain recombines TRBV15 with TRBJ1-2, with D perhaps TRBD1 (5 bases). Trimming cost V 5 bases and J 8 bases, with 18 bases left between them. Germline loops: CDR1 LNHNV, CDR2 YYDKDF (reference sequence). The CDR3 runs to 14 residues. The DNA of the CDR3 is TGTGCCACCAGCTCAGGAGAAGGAGGGACCGGCTACACCTTC. Encoded protein: CATSSGEGGTGYTF.

This chain links TRBV5-1 with TRBJ2-7, with 7 bases identical to TRBD1. Trimming took 5 bases from V and 3 from J; bases not matched to a gene: 5. Looked up from germline, CDR1 is SGHRS and CDR2 is YFSETQ. The CDR3 extends over 13 amino acids. The CDR3 loop is CASRTGSRYEQYF. CDR3 nucleotide sequence: TGCGCCAGCAGGACAGGGTCTCGCTACGAGCAGTACTTC.

This chain connects TRBV3-1 (or the pseudogene TRBV3-2) to TRBJ2-5; D is ambiguous. CDR1 and CDR2 (germline): LGHDT, YNNKEL (reference sequence). The length of the CDR3 is 12 residues. V was cut by 5 bases and J by 1 base, with 5 bases left in between. The chain's CDR3 is CASSGLQETQYF. The CDR3 DNA reads TGTGCCAGCAGCGGCCTCCAAGAGACCCAGTACTTC.